The sequence of this T cell receptor beta chain was determined in a study of blood T cell repertoires in COVID-19. At the level of the study: PBMCs, B-cell-depleted T cells, or T cells were the source of the cDNA or gDNA that made up the material.

V lost 7 bases and J lost 3; bases outside the gene matches: 6. This CDR3 has 14 residues. CDR1 is SNHLY, CDR2 FYNNEI, per germline. The repertoire was sequenced with immunoSEQ multiplex PCR; TCRdb's copy has only in-frame clones and lacks some. Among approximately 210,000 clones listed, 80% to 85% were seen once. The chain combines TRBV2 with TRBJ1-5; TRBD1 agrees at 7 bases. The clonotype originates from a man aged 30-40 years with active or convalescent COVID-19. The sample was peripheral blood. The CDR3 is CASNSDRPNQPQHF. In DNA form, the CDR3 reads TGTGCCAGCAACTCGGACAGGCCCAATCAGCCCCAGCATTTT.